This T cell receptor beta chain appears in the sequencing data of a study of T cell responses to AZD1222 COVID-19 vaccine. Study-wide results and caveats: Repertoires were sampled only after the peak T cell response.

The CDR3 spans 19 residues. Trimming removed 2 bases at V and 3 bases at J, with 22 bases between. Per the germline V gene, CDR1 is SEHNR and CDR2 is FQNEAQ (reference sequence). A word on this clone: Its antigen remains unidentified.

Profiled with immunoSEQ multiplex PCR; TCRdb holds only in-frame clones, not every one. The sample holds about 150,000 clones, 94% seen once. The chain uses TRBV7-9 and TRBJ1-4, with D possibly TRBD1 on 5 matching bases. This TCR was sampled from an adult in good health. Sequencing used peripheral blood, obtained on day 0 of AZD1222 vaccination. CDR3 DNA: TGTGCCAGCAGCTTATTTGTAATAAAATCGGGGGGAGCTAATGAAAAACTGTTTTTT. Its translation: CASSLFVIKSGGANEKLFF.